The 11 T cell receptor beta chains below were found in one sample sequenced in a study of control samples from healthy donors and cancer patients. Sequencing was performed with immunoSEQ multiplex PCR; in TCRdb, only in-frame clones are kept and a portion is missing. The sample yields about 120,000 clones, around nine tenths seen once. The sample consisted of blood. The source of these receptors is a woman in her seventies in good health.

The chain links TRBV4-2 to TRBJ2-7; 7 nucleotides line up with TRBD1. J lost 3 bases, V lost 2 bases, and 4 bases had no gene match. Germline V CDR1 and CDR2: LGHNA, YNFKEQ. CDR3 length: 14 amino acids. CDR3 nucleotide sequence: TGTGCCAGCAGCCAAACAGGGGATTACTACGAGCAGTACTTC. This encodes CASSQTGDYYEQYF.

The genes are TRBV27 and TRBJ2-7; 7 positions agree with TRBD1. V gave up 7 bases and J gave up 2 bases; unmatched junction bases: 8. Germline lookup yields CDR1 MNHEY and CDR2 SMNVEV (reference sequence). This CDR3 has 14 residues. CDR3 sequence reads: CASTKGDRTYEQYF. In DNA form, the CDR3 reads TGTGCCAGCACCAAAGGGGACAGAACCTACGAGCAGTACTTC.

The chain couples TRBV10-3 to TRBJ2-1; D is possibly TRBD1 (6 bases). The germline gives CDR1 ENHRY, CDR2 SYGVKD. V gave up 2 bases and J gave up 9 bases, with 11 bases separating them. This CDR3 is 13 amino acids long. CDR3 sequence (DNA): TGTGCCATCAGTGAGGCGAAAGGGGGTGAGCAGTTCTTC. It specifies CAISEAKGGEQFF.

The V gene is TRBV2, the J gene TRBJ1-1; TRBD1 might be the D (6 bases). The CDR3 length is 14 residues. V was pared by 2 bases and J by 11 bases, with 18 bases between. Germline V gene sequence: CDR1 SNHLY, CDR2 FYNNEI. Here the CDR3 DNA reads TGTGCCAGCAGTGAAACAGGGACCAGCGGGTGGGCTTTCTTT. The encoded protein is CASSETGTSGWAFF.

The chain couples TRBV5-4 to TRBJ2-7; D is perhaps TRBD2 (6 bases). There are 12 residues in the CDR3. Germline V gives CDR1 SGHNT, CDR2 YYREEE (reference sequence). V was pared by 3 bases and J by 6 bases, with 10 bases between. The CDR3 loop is CASSWDSSEQYF. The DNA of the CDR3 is TGTGCCAGCAGCTGGGACTCAAGCGAGCAGTACTTC.

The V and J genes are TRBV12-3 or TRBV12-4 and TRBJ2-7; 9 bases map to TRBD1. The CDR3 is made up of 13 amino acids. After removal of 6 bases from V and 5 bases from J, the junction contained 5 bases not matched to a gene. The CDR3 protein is CASRLRDRDEQYF. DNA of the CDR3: TGTGCCAGCAGACTCCGGGACAGGGACGAGCAGTACTTC.

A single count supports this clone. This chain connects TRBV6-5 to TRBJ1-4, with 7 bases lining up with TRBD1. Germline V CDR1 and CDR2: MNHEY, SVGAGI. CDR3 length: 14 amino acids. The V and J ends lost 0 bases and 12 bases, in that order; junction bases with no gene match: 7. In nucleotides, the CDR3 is TGTGCCAGCAGTTACTCCTACAGAGGGACAGAACTGTTTTTT. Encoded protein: CASSYSYRGTELFF.

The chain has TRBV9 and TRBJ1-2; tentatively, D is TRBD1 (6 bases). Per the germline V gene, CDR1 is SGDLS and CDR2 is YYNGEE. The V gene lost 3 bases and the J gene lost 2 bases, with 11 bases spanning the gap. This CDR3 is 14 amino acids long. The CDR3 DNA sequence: TGTGCCAGCAGCGCGACAGGAAAGAACTATGGCTACACCTTC. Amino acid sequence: CASSATGKNYGYTF.

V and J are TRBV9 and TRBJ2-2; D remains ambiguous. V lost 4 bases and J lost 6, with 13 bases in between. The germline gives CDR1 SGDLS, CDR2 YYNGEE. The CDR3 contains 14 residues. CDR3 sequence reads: CASSPGPAAGELFF. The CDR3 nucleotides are TGTGCCAGCAGCCCCGGCCCGGCGGCCGGGGAGCTGTTTTTT.

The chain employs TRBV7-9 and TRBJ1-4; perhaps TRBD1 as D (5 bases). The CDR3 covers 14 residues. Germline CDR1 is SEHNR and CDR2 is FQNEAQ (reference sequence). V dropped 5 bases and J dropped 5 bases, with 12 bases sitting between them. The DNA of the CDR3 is TGTGCCAGCAGCCACAGGTCTGGGAATGAAAAACTGTTTTTT. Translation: CASSHRSGNEKLFF.

The CDR3 DNA is TGTGCCAGCAGCCCCCGGGACTTGTACTCTGGGGCCAACGTCCTGACTTTC. Its protein is CASSPRDLYSGANVLTF. The chain links TRBV7-3 to TRBJ2-6; tentatively, D is TRBD2 (6 bases). From germline, CDR1 is SGHTA and CDR2 FQGTGA. The V end was cut by 5 bases, the J end by 0 bases, with 14 bases between. This CDR3 has 17 amino acids. Full variable domain (remainder filled in from reference TRBV7-3 and TRBJ2-6): GAGVSQTPSNKVTEKGKYVELRCDPISGHTALYWYRQSLGQGPEFLIYFQGTGAADDSGLPNDRFFAVRPEGSVSTLKIQRTERGDSAVYLCASSPRDLYSGANVLTFGAGSRLTVL.